This TCR beta chain was sequenced during a study of CD8+ T cells in alopecia areata. The wider study: Oral tofacitinib, 5 to 10 mg twice daily, was given in an open-label trial. Tofacitinib administration persisted for 6 to 18 months, succeeded by 6 months off drug. Study-level findings and limits: Uncertain still, given a single nonresponder, is whether baseline CD8+ expansion links to response. In lesional scalp, particularly from alopecia totalis/universalis, clonality was higher than in normal scalp.

Germline loops: CDR1 SGHRS, CDR2 YFSETQ. V was clipped by 4 bases and J by 5 bases; unmatched bases: 7. The CDR3 runs 14 residues. The authors extracted RNA and reverse transcribed it into cDNA as the sequencing template. Here immunoSEQ multiplex PCR was the method, and the copy in TCRdb shows in-frame clones only, minus some. There are about 190,000 clones in the sample; 50% to 60% occur only once, and around 0.7% lies in the top ten. Treatment here: oral pan-JAK inhibitor, 5-10 mg twice daily. Concerning this clone itself: Antigen specificity is unknown.

The rearrangement uses TRBV5-1 and TRBJ2-7; the match to TRBD1 covers 9 bases. The clonotype was recovered from a human donor with alopecia areata. The material was CD4+ T cells sorted from blood, obtained at week 4, from a patient treated with tofacitinib. The CDR3 region is CASSQLDRGNEQYF. CDR3 coding DNA: TGCGCCAGCAGCCAACTGGACAGGGGAAACGAGCAGTACTTC.